Listed below are T cell receptor beta chains from one sample, sequenced in a study of control samples from healthy donors and cancer patients. Clones were sequenced by immunoSEQ multiplex PCR, and TCRdb holds only the in-frame ones, with some missing. This sample carries about 160,000 clones, under 96% of them seen once, and the ten largest clones take 0.85% to 1.3%. The sequencing input was blood. Every receptor here comes from a woman aged 25 to 39 in good health. Both conserved end residues are part of each CDR3. The D gene is left open where the match is weak. Size tells how often a clone was seen (once, few, many) or the class of an expanded clone, and some rows leave it out.

CDR3 length	V gene	clone size	J gene	D gene	CDR3 protein	CDR3 DNA
13	TRBV10-1	NA	TRBJ1-4	NA	CASSRGFNEKLFF	TGCGCCAGCAGTAGGGGATTTAATGAAAAACTGTTTTTT
13	TRBV5-4	NA	TRBJ2-6	NA	CASSPGQTNVLTF	TGTGCCAGCAGCCCCGGACAGACCAACGTCCTGACTTTC
12	TRBV19	NA	TRBJ2-2	NA	CASSQYTGELFF	TGTGCCAGTAGTCAATACACCGGGGAGCTGTTTTTT
16	TRBV10-1	NA	TRBJ1-1	NA	CASSDKRRPESTEAFF	TGCGCCAGCAGTGATAAGAGGAGGCCCGAGAGCACTGAAGCTTTCTTT
13	TRBV5-5	NA	TRBJ1-2	TRBD1	CASMTGGGYGYTF	TGTGCCAGCATGACAGGGGGCGGATATGGCTACACCTTC
14	TRBV6-4	once	TRBJ2-2	TRBD1	CASGRDRSTGELFF	TGTGCCAGCGGCCGGGACAGGTCCACCGGGGAGCTGTTTTTT
18	TRBV6-1	NA	TRBJ1-1	NA	CASSEGPWAGIRNTEAFF	TGTGCCAGCAGTGAAGGTCCCTGGGCAGGGATAAGGAACACTGAAGCTTTCTTT
16	TRBV27	NA	TRBJ2-1	TRBD1	CASSVRTGDTYNEQFF	TGTGCCAGCAGTGTAAGGACAGGGGATACCTACAATGAGCAGTTCTTC
15	TRBV3-1/TRBV3-2	few	TRBJ2-6	NA	CASSYRGTGANVLTF	TGTGCCAGCAGCTATAGGGGTACCGGGGCCAACGTCCTGACTTTC
16	TRBV5-1	NA	TRBJ1-3	NA	CASQRTSAHSGNTIYF	TGCGCCAGTCAAAGGACCTCCGCACATTCTGGAAACACCATATATTTT
12	TRBV15	NA	TRBJ2-5	NA	CATSKGKETQYF	TGTGCCACCAGCAAGGGGAAAGAGACCCAGTACTTC
16	TRBV14	NA	TRBJ2-2	TRBD2	CASSPRLAGVTGELFF	TGTGCCAGCAGCCCGAGACTAGCGGGAGTCACCGGGGAGCTGTTTTTT
14	TRBV3-1/TRBV3-2	NA	TRBJ1-1	NA	CASSQEGPPLLAFF	TGTGCCAGCAGCCAAGAGGGACCGCCTTTGTTAGCTTTCTTT
15	TRBV6-7	once	TRBJ2-2	NA	CASSSPRNGTGELFF	TGTGCCAGCAGTTCTCCTAGGAATGGGACCGGGGAGCTGTTTTTT
15	TRBV28	NA	TRBJ2-3	NA	CASSPGYTETYTQYF	TGTGCCAGCAGTCCAGGGTATACGGAGACTTATACGCAGTATTTT
16	TRBV6-6	NA	TRBJ1-2	NA	CASSYFQGRFNYGYTF	TGTGCCAGCAGTTACTTTCAGGGCCGATTTAACTATGGCTACACCTTC
14	TRBV30	NA	TRBJ2-3	NA	CACIAGGSADTQYF	TGTGCCTGTATCGCAGGCGGCTCCGCAGATACGCAGTATTTT
13	TRBV9	NA	TRBJ1-1	NA	CASSVGGYTEAFF	TGTGCCAGCAGCGTAGGAGGTTACACTGAAGCTTTCTTT
15	TRBV18	NA	TRBJ2-1	NA	CASSPFRSSYNEQFF	TGTGCCAGCTCACCATTCAGGAGCTCCTACAATGAGCAGTTCTTC
15	TRBV19	NA	TRBJ1-4	NA	CASRFVVGTNEKLFF	TGTGCCAGTAGGTTCGTCGTGGGAACTAATGAAAAACTGTTTTTT
13	TRBV15	once	TRBJ2-7	TRBD2	CATSTGTSYEQYF	TGTGCCACCAGCACTGGGACTAGCTACGAGCAGTACTTC
14	TRBV6-5	NA	TRBJ2-7	NA	CASSTQGGTYEQYF	TGTGCCAGCAGTACGCAGGGCGGAACCTACGAGCAGTACTTC
16	TRBV1	NA	TRBJ2-7	NA	CTSSQAGTSGIYEQYF	TGCACCAGCAGCCAAGCCGGGACTAGCGGGATTTACGAGCAGTACTTC
15	TRBV27	NA	TRBJ1-2	TRBD1	CASRGTGDINYGYTF	TGTGCCAGCAGAGGAACAGGGGACATCAACTATGGCTACACCTTC